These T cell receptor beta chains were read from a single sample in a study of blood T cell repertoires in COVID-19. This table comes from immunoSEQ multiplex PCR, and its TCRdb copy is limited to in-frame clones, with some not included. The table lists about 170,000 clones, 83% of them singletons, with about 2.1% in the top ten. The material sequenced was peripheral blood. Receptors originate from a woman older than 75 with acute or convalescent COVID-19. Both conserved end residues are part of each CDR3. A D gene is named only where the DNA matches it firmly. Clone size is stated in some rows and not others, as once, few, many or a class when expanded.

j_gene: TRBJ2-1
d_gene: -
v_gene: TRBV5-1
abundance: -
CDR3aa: CASSFGGARDEQFF
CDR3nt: TGCGCCAGCAGCTTCGGTGGAGCGCGCGATGAGCAGTTCTTC

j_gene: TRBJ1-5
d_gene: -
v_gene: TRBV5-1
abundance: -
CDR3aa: CASSLDENQPQHF
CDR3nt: TGCGCCAGCAGCTTGGATGAGAATCAGCCCCAGCATTTT

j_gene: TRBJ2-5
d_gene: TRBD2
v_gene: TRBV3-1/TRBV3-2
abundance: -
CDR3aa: CASSQGRGGQETQYF
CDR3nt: TGTGCCAGCAGCCAAGGGCGGGGGGGGCAAGAGACCCAGTACTTC

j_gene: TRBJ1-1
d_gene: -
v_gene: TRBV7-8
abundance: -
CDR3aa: CASSLGASGTNTEAFF
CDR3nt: TGTGCCAGCAGCTTAGGGGCGTCAGGGACTAACACTGAAGCTTTCTTT

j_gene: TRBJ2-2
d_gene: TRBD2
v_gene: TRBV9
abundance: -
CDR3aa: CASSVAGGFGELFF
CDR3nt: TGTGCCAGCAGCGTAGCCGGGGGGTTCGGGGAGCTGTTTTTT

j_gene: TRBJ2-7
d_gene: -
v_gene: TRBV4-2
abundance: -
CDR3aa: CASSQPDRAYEQYF
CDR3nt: TGTGCCAGCAGCCAGCCCGACAGAGCCTACGAGCAGTACTTC

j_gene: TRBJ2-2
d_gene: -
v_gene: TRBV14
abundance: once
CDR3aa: CASSQDLGGELFF
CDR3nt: TGTGCCAGCAGCCAAGACCTCGGCGGGGAGCTGTTTTTT

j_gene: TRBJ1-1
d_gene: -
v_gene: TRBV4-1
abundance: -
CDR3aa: CASSQGWGTQGDAFF
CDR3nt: TGCGCCAGCAGCCAAGGTTGGGGTACACAGGGAGACGCTTTCTTT

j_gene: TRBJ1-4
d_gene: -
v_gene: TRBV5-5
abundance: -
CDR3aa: CASSYAGATNEKLFF
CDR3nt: TGTGCCAGCAGCTACGCAGGGGCAACTAATGAAAAACTGTTTTTT

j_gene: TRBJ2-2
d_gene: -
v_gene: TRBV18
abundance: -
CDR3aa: CASSPPADTGELFF
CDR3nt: TGTGCCAGCTCACCACCGGCAGACACCGGGGAGCTGTTTTTT

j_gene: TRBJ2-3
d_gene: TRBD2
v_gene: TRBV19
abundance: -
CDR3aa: CASSIDQRGADTQYF
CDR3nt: TGTGCCAGTAGTATAGACCAGCGGGGGGCAGATACGCAGTATTTT

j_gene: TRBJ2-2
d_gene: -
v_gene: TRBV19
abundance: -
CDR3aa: CASMVDSNTGELFF
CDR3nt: TGTGCCAGTATGGTAGACTCGAACACCGGGGAGCTGTTTTTT

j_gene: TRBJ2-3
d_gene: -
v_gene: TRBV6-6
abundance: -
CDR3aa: CASSYGWAGETDTQYF
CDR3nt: TGTGCCAGCAGTTACGGGTGGGCAGGGGAAACAGATACGCAGTATTTT

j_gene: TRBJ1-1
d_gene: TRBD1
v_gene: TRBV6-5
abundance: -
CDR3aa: CASRPTGGDGAFF
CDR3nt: TGTGCCAGCAGGCCCACAGGGGGCGACGGAGCTTTCTTT

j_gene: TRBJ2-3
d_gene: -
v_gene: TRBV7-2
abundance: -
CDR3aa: CASSKEGQAAGGTQYF
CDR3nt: TGTGCCAGCAGCAAAGAGGGACAGGCAGCGGGAGGTACGCAGTATTTT

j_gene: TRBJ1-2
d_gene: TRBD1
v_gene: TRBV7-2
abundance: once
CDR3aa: CASSGGQDLYGYTF
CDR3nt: TGTGCCAGCAGCGGGGGACAGGACCTCTATGGCTACACCTTC

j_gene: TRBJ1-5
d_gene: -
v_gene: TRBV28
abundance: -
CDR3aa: CASSPGLQLSNQPQHF
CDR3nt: TGTGCCAGCAGCCCGGGTTTGCAGCTCAGCAATCAGCCCCAGCATTTT

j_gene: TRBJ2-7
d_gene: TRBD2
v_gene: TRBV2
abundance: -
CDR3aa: CASSREATYEQYF
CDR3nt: TGTGCCAGCAGTCGGGAGGCCACCTACGAGCAGTACTTC

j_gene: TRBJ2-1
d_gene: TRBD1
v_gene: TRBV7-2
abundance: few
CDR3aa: CASSLKGTGGGEQFF
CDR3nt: TGTGCCAGCAGCTTAAAAGGGACAGGGGGAGGTGAGCAGTTCTTC

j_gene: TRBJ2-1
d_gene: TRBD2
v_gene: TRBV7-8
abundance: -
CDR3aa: CASSLVVGLAYNEQFF
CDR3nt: TGTGCCAGCAGCTTGGTGGTGGGACTAGCGTACAATGAGCAGTTCTTC

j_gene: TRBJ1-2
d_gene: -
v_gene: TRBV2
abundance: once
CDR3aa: CASSEGPLNYGYTF
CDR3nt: TGTGCCAGCAGTGAAGGGCCGCTTAACTATGGCTACACCTTC

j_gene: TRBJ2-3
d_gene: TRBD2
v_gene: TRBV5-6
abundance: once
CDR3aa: CASSSIAGVRGEQYF
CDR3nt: TGTGCCAGCAGCTCCATAGCGGGGGTGCGGGGGGAGCAGTATTTT

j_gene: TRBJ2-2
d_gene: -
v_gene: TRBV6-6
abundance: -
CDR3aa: CASSYSSPSGELFF
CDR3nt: TGTGCCAGCAGTTACTCGAGCCCCTCCGGGGAGCTGTTTTTT

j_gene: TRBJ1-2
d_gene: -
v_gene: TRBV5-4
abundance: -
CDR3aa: CASSLGQVITNYGYTF
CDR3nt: TGTGCCAGCAGCTTGGGACAGGTTATTACTAACTATGGCTACACCTTC